The source of this T cell receptor beta chain is a study of siplizumab effects on memory and regulatory T cells. Study-wide results and caveats: No functional test confirmed suppression by proliferating siplizumab-culture Tregs. Assignment of a naive or memory phenotype failed for roughly 75-95% of the proliferating CD4+ or CD8+ clones. Poor capture below about 10^-5 frequency left most alloreactive clones unmapped to unstimulated subsets.

Assayed TCR templates numbered roughly 100,000 for each sample. The method was immunoSEQ multiplex PCR; TCRdb's version includes in-frame clones alone and lacks a portion of them. The sample has fewer than 60,000 clones, over 85% seen once. Comment on this clone: Its specificity is unknown.

The CDR3 extends over 15 amino acids. Sequenced: CD8+ T cells sorted from blood. The clonotype originates from a human donor in good health. This chain uses TRBV21-1 with TRBJ1-2. TRBV21-1 is a pseudogene locus. CDR3 bases: TGTGCCAGCAGCAAAGGTAAGGCCCGCAAAGCGGGCTACACCTTC. Amino acids: CASSKGKARKAGYTF.